The present T cell receptor (beta chain) was sequenced within a study of T cells after yellow fever vaccination. J was trimmed by 3 bases and V by 6 bases; bases with no gene match: 6. This CDR3 has 14 residues. 5'RACE template switching produced TCR cDNA carrying a universal primer site and UMIs. TCRdb independently ran MiXCR on the 5' RACE reads; one entry per CDR3 protein. The table records about 210,000 distinct CDR3 sequences, more than 3% of them present only once. The V gene is TRBV23-1, the J gene TRBJ2-3; 7 bases are shared with TRBD1. TRBV23-1 is identified as an open reading frame with a role that is uncertain. This TCR came from a man aged 18 to 29 who received the YFV17D yellow fever vaccine. The input for sequencing was CD4+ T cells sorted from PBMCs, taken 10 days after the yellow fever booster vaccination. CDR3 sequence: CASRVDRRTDTQYF. The CDR3 bases are TGCGCCAGCAGGGTGGACAGGCGAACAGATACGCAGTATTTT.